The 16 T cell receptor beta chains reported below all come from one sample, sequenced in a study of human T cells and chemical hapten exposure. TCRdb reanalysed the RACE reads using MiXCR and keeps one entry per CDR3 protein. The sample records over 75,000 distinct CDR3 sequences, roughly a tenth being singletons. Stated time point: patch test 3, about 24 weeks after DPC sensitization. Specified treatment: therapeutic diphenylcyclopropenone sensitization with weekly scalp DPC. Sequencing used whole blood, obtained in connection with sensitization to the hapten diphenylcyclopropenone (DPC). All receptors come from a woman aged 25 to 45 with alopecia areata. Some clones in this sample may be carry-over from other donors' samples.

This chain connects TRBV5-4 to TRBJ1-2, with unresolved D. Trimming cost V 0 bases and J 4 bases, with 7 bases left between them. Germline V lookup: CDR1 SGHNT, CDR2 YYREEE (reference sequence). The CDR3 spans 13 residues. The DNA for the CDR3 is TGTGCCAGCAGCTTGGATGGCACCTATGGCTACACCTTC. It is translated as CASSLDGTYGYTF.

This clonotype has at least ten counts. This sequence joins TRBV29-1 and TRBJ2-5; no clear D. The CDR3 runs 12 residues. The germline gives CDR1 SQVTM, CDR2 ANQGSEA. The V end lost 1 base, the J end lost 1 base, and 4 bases lay between the germline ends. DNA of the CDR3: TGCAGCGTTGAAGGGGGCCAAGAGACCCAGTACTTC. The encoded protein is CSVEGGQETQYF.

The V and J genes are TRBV7-9 and TRBJ2-2; TRBD1 might be the D (5 bases). Germline CDR1 SEHNR, CDR2 FQNEAQ (reference sequence). V shed 10 bases and J shed 0 bases, with 12 bases lying between them. CDR3 length equals 14 residues. The CDR3 protein is CAIRRTPNTGELFF. The CDR3, as DNA: TGTGCCATACGTAGGACACCGAACACCGGGGAGCTGTTTTTT. Together with reference TRBV7-9 and TRBJ2-2, the CDR3 gives the full variable domain: DTGVSQNPRHKITKRGQNVTFRCDPISEHNRLYWYRQTLGQGPEFLTYFQNEAQLEKSRLLSDRFSAERPKGSFSTLEIQRTEQGDSAMYLCAIRRTPNTGELFFGEGSRLTVL.

Notes on this clonotype: Its ends do not fully match the called genes, so a read error is possible. The genes are TRBV20-1 and TRBJ2-5; 8 bases fit TRBD1. The germline V gene has CDR1 DFQATT and CDR2 SNEGSKA (reference sequence). The CDR3 sequence is 11 residues long. The CDR3 loop reads CSATQGALSHF. For the CDR3, the DNA is TGCAGTGCTACCCAGGGGGCACTTTCCCACTTC.

The sample holds a few counts of this clonotype. The rearrangement joins TRBV4-3 to TRBJ2-3; TRBD2 aligns across 9 bases. This CDR3 is built from 18 residues. V dropped 0 bases and J dropped 4; count of bases not matched to a gene: 11. Germline assignment: CDR1 LGHNA and CDR2 YSLEER. The CDR3 DNA is TGCGCCAGCAGCCAAGATTGGGTAGCGGGAGTGGGCGCAGATACGCAGTATTTT. Protein product: CASSQDWVAGVGADTQYF.

This clonotype appeared a few times. The gene calls are TRBV20-1 and TRBJ1-1; D gene uncertain. Germline values: CDR1 DFQATT, CDR2 SNEGSKA (reference sequence). V was trimmed by 7 bases and J by 2 bases, leaving 11 bases between them. This CDR3 contains 12 residues. CDR3 protein: CSVRSVNTEAFF. The DNA of the CDR3 is TGCAGTGTCAGATCGGTAAACACTGAAGCTTTCTTT.

This clonotype was counted at least ten times. The rearrangement joins TRBV20-1 to TRBJ1-2; 10 bases are a match to TRBD1. Germline V gives CDR1 DFQATT, CDR2 SNEGSKA (reference sequence). The CDR3 totals 13 residues. The ends lost 3 bases at V and 3 bases at J; junction bases unmatched: 1. The CDR3 is CSARTGGDYGYTF. CDR3 DNA: TGCAGTGCTAGGACAGGGGGCGACTATGGCTACACCTTC.

This clonotype was seen many times. The V and J genes are TRBV5-4 and TRBJ1-2, with D hard to call. The CDR3 totals 13 residues. Germline assignment: CDR1 SGHNT and CDR2 YYREEE (reference sequence). Deletions cut 2 bases from V and 4 bases from J, with 9 bases between. The CDR3 region is CASSFDKSYGYTF. In DNA, the CDR3 is TGTGCCAGCAGCTTTGACAAGTCCTATGGCTACACCTTC. Variable domain in full (rest from reference TRBV5-4 and TRBJ1-2): ETGVTQSPTHLIKTRGQQVTLRCSSQSGHNTVSWYQQALGQGPQFIFQYYREEENGRGNFPPRFSGLQFPNYSSELNVNALELDDSALYLCASSFDKSYGYTFGSGTRLTVV.

This clonotype has a count of ten or more. This chain connects TRBV20-1 to TRBJ1-3; D ambiguous. V was trimmed by 1 base and J by 0 bases, leaving 7 bases between them. The length of the CDR3 is 14 residues. Germline CDR1 reads DFQATT; CDR2 reads SNEGSKA (reference sequence). The chain's CDR3 is CSARAATSGNTIYF. CDR3 bases: TGCAGTGCTAGAGCGGCAACCTCTGGAAACACCATATATTTT.

This clonotype was counted at least ten times. The rearrangement joins TRBV6-2 or TRBV6-3 to TRBJ2-7; TRBD1 agrees at 9 bases. The CDR3 spans 15 residues. V was clipped by 6 bases and J by 0 bases; unmatched bases: 6. The germline V gene has CDR1 MNHEY and CDR2 SVGEGT. CDR3 DNA sequence: TGTGCCAGCAGATCGGGACAGGGAAACTCCTACGAGCAGTACTTC. Translated: CASRSGQGNSYEQYF.

This chain joins TRBV10-2 and TRBJ2-1; TRBD2 is a possible D gene (7 bases). The V end was cut by 4 bases, the J end by 8 bases, with 15 bases between. Germline values: CDR1 WSHSY, CDR2 SAAADI. The CDR3 length is 14 residues. The CDR3 loop reads CASSVGGGWDEQFF. CDR3 nucleotides: TGCGCCAGCAGTGTAGGCGGGGGCTGGGATGAGCAGTTCTTC.

This clonotype was counted at least ten times. V and J are TRBV4-3 and TRBJ2-7; perhaps D is TRBD1 or TRBD2 (5 bases each). Trimming removed 0 bases at V and 3 bases at J, with 15 bases between. The CDR3 has 16 amino acids. The germline V gene has CDR1 LGHNA and CDR2 YSLEER. For the CDR3, the DNA is TGCGCCAGCAGCCAAGATCCCACAGGAGGCTTCTACGAGCAGTACTTC. Translating gives CASSQDPTGGFYEQYF.

This clonotype has ten or more counts. The chain links TRBV28 to TRBJ2-2; 13 nucleotides agree with TRBD2. Germline V gene data show CDR1 as MDHEN and CDR2 as SYDVKM. CDR3 size: 14 residues. With 8 bases clipped from V and 6 bases from J, the junction kept 3 bases outside the gene matches. CDR3: CASGTSGISGELFF. The CDR3 DNA follows: TGTGCCAGCGGGACTAGCGGGATCTCCGGGGAGCTGTTTTTT.

Points on this clonotype: A much larger clone is a single base away; this may be a read error. The rearrangement joins TRBV29-1 to TRBJ2-1, with 10 positions matching TRBD1. The junction had 9 bases not matched to a gene; V was cut back by 6 bases and J by 10 bases. CDR1 and CDR2 from the germline V gene are SQVTM and ANQGSEA. CDR3 length equals 13 residues. In DNA form, the CDR3 reads TGCAGCGTCCGGGACAGGGGAGTGGAAGAGCAGTTCTTC. It is translated as CSVRDRGVEEQFF.

The sample holds many counts of this clonotype. The rearrangement joins TRBV12-5 to TRBJ1-5, with D maybe TRBD1 (6 bases). Deletions cut 7 bases from V and 0 bases from J, with 13 bases between. CDR1 and CDR2 (germline): LGHNT, FRNRAP. The CDR3 is 15 amino acids. CDR3 in DNA: TGTGCTAGTGCCCTGGGGGCCAGTAGCAATCAGCCCCAGCATTTT. Protein product: CASALGASSNQPQHF.

This clonotype has ten or more counts. This chain joins TRBV6-4 and TRBJ1-1; tentatively, D is TRBD1 (6 bases). Germline V gene sequence: CDR1 MRHNA, CDR2 SNTAGT. The CDR3 covers 13 residues. V was cut by 6 bases and J by 4 bases, with 12 bases left in between. CDR3 nucleotide sequence: TGTGCCAGCAGGTCGGGGGCCGGCACTGAAGCTTTCTTT. It yields the protein CASRSGAGTEAFF.